This passage covers 17 T cell receptor beta chains from one sample sequenced in a study of shared clonotypes between healthy human individuals. Selected positively for CCR7 and CD45RO-negative, naive CD8 cells excluded terminally differentiated effector memory CD45RA+ cells. Produced via immunoSEQ multiplex PCR; TCRdb's table is partial and in-frame only. The sample yields about 750,000 clones, 80% to 95% seen once. The specimen sequenced was naive CD8+ T cells sorted from blood. The origin of the receptors is a man between 25 and 39 years old in good health.

This clone was seen a few times. V and J are TRBV18 and TRBJ1-5; no reliable D call. V dropped 0 bases and J dropped 1 base, with 10 bases sitting between them. There are 16 residues in the CDR3. Per the germline V gene, CDR1 is KGHSH and CDR2 is LQKENI. CDR3 DNA: TGTGCCAGCTCACCACCTGGGGAGTGGAGCAATCAGCCCCAGCATTTT. This codes for CASSPPGEWSNQPQHF.

The V gene is TRBV2, the J gene TRBJ1-1; D ambiguous. The germline V and J ends were trimmed by 0 bases and 5 bases, with 13 bases remaining between them. Germline CDR1 reads SNHLY; CDR2 reads FYNNEI. The CDR3 extends over 15 amino acids. CDR3 DNA: TGTGCCAGCAGTGAAGCGCATGTAACCGGGACTGAAGCTTTCTTT. Residues: CASSEAHVTGTEAFF.

The chain joins TRBV4-2 to TRBJ1-1; unclear D gene. Germline CDR1 LGHNA, CDR2 YNFKEQ. The germline V and J ends were trimmed by 6 bases and 4 bases, with 18 bases remaining between them. The CDR3 runs to 15 residues. The CDR3 DNA follows: TGTGCCAGCAGTCAAAGGTGGGGAGGGTTCACTGAAGCTTTCTTT. It encodes CASSQRWGGFTEAFF.

The chain joins TRBV29-1 to TRBJ1-1; 7 bases align to TRBD1. The J segment lost 1 base and the V segment lost 6 bases, leaving 8 bases of the junction unmatched. There are 14 residues in the CDR3. Germline V CDR1 and CDR2: SQVTM, ANQGSEA. This CDR3 reads CSVATGTANTEAFF. DNA of the CDR3: TGCAGCGTCGCGACAGGGACGGCGAACACTGAAGCTTTCTTT.

The chain carries TRBV28 and TRBJ1-4, with D possibly matching TRBD1 (5 bases). The CDR3 consists of 19 residues. Germline CDR1 MDHEN, CDR2 SYDVKM. V lost 2 bases, J lost 7 bases, and 26 bases lay in between. The CDR3 DNA reads as TGTGCCAGCAGTTTAGACCTCCCTTTACAGGCCCCCGGCCGTGAAAAACTGTTTTTT. As protein: CASSLDLPLQAPGREKLFF.

The chain combines TRBV29-1 with TRBJ2-7; 9 bases line up with TRBD2. From germline, CDR1 is SQVTM and CDR2 ANQGSEA. The CDR3 is 14 amino acids. The V gene end was trimmed by 5 bases and the J gene end by 0 bases; junction bases not matched to a gene: 5. CDR3 sequence: CSVTPTSGSYEQYF. DNA of the CDR3: TGCAGCGTTACCCCGACTAGCGGCTCCTACGAGCAGTACTTC.

The chain combines TRBV4-3 with TRBJ2-2; no clear D gene. V was pared by 0 bases and J by 4 bases, with 15 bases between. Germline values: CDR1 LGHNA, CDR2 YSLEER. This CDR3 contains 17 residues. The CDR3 here is CASSQDRFKGSTGELFF. The CDR3 bases are TGCGCCAGCAGCCAAGATCGATTCAAGGGATCCACCGGGGAGCTGTTTTTT.

The rearrangement links TRBV10-3 to TRBJ2-3, with D tentatively TRBD2 (5 bases). The CDR3 contains 14 residues. Trimming cost V 7 bases and J 0 bases, with 11 bases left between them. Germline V lookup: CDR1 ENHRY, CDR2 SYGVKD. The DNA for the CDR3 is TGTGCCATCAACAGCGACTATAGCACAGATACGCAGTATTTT. Translating gives CAINSDYSTDTQYF.

The chain employs TRBV15 and TRBJ1-2, with D perhaps matching TRBD1 (5 bases). Germline CDR1 is LNHNV and CDR2 is YYDKDF (reference sequence). V was pared by 0 bases and J by 6 bases, with 14 bases between. The CDR3 spans 15 residues. The CDR3 region is CATSRDLGQGHGYTF. In DNA, the CDR3 is TGTGCCACCAGCAGAGACCTGGGGCAGGGCCATGGCTACACCTTC.

The chain recombines TRBV11-2 with TRBJ2-1; no clear D gene. The CDR3 has 13 residues. Germline V gives CDR1 SGHAT, CDR2 FQNNGV. Trimming left V 3 bases short and J 5 bases short, with 8 bases between. The CDR3 sequence is CASSLIRNNEQFF. The CDR3 coding sequence is TGTGCCAGCAGCTTGATTAGAAACAATGAGCAGTTCTTC.

This clone was detected a few times. The J gene is TRBJ2-3, the V gene TRBV2, with 9 bases aligning to TRBD2. CDR3 length: 16 residues. V was pared by 5 bases and J by 4 bases, with 10 bases of the junction left unmatched. Germline-derived CDR1 and CDR2 are SNHLY and FYNNEI. The CDR3 bases are TGTGCCAGCAGTCCCCAGACTAGCGGATATTCAGATACGCAGTATTTT. Protein product: CASSPQTSGYSDTQYF.

V gene TRBV2 combines with J gene TRBJ1-5; the match to TRBD1 covers 8 bases. Germline CDR1 and CDR2: SNHLY and FYNNEI. The CDR3 is 17 residues long. J lost 3 bases, V lost 6 bases, and 13 bases had no gene match. In DNA form, the CDR3 reads TGTGCCAGCAGGGCGGACAGGGTCGGCGGTTTCAATCAGCCCCAGCATTTT. This encodes CASRADRVGGFNQPQHF.

J is TRBJ2-3 and V is TRBV4-1; weak D call: TRBD2 (6 bases). CDR1 and CDR2 from the germline V gene are MGHRA and YSYEKL. V was cut by 8 bases and J by 2 bases, with 17 bases left in between. The CDR3 runs to 15 residues. Here the CDR3 reads CASLRLVTSTDTQYF. Here the CDR3 DNA reads TGCGCCAGCCTCCGACTAGTAACCTCCACAGATACGCAGTATTTT.

This clone was seen more than once but under ten times. The chain combines TRBV11-3 with TRBJ2-1; 10 positions match TRBD1. V dropped 5 bases and J dropped 4; count of bases not matched to a gene: 5. This CDR3 is built from 15 residues. From germline, CDR1 is SGHNT and CDR2 YENEEA. The CDR3 DNA is TGTGCCAGCAGCGCCTGGGACAGGGGATACAATGAGCAGTTCTTC. This translates into CASSAWDRGYNEQFF.

The chain combines TRBV4-1 with TRBJ1-5, with 9 bases lining up with TRBD1. Per the germline V gene, CDR1 is MGHRA and CDR2 is YSYEKL. The CDR3 extends over 14 amino acids. The junction had 3 bases not matched to a gene; V was cut back by 4 bases and J by 5 bases. The CDR3 bases are TGCGCCAGCAGCCCCCGACAGGGGGATCAGCCCCAGCATTTT. This translates into CASSPRQGDQPQHF.

This clone appeared a single time. J is TRBJ2-1 and V is TRBV4-1; 9 bases line up with TRBD1. Germline V gene data show CDR1 as MGHRA and CDR2 as YSYEKL. There are 16 residues in the CDR3. After removal of 0 bases from V and 9 bases from J, the junction contained 9 bases not matched to a gene. CDR3 residues: CASSQDRVQGAGEQFF. The CDR3, as DNA: TGCGCCAGCAGCCAAGATCGGGTACAGGGGGCAGGTGAGCAGTTCTTC.

The chain has TRBV6-5 and TRBJ2-6, with 8 bases identical to TRBD1. The V gene's germline CDR1 is MNHEY and CDR2 SVGAGI. The V gene end was trimmed by 2 bases and the J gene end by 9 bases; junction bases not matched to a gene: 6. The CDR3 extends over 15 amino acids. CDR3 DNA: TGTGCCAGCAGTTACGGACAGGGCCAGAGCAACGTCCTGACTTTC. The encoded protein is CASSYGQGQSNVLTF.